This T cell receptor beta chain appears in the sequencing data of a study of CD8 T cells in ankylosing spondylitis. Study-wide points: Disease-linked clones were CD8+ and relatively rare in peripheral blood. In ankylosing spondylitis blood, a motif of roughly 8 highly homologous TCR beta variants appeared characteristic.

TCRdb ran MiXCR on the 5' RACE reads and lists one entry per CDR3 protein. The sample contains 400,000 to 450,000 distinct CDR3 sequences, approximately 17% of which appear only once. This clonotype was counted only a few times. Its target is not known. Trimming pared 4 bases from V and 4 bases from J, leaving 10 bases between. Germline-derived CDR1 and CDR2 are SGHTA and FQGNSA. CDR3 length: 14 residues. The TCR sequence derives from a male donor with ankylosing spondylitis. The rearrangement joins TRBV7-2 to TRBJ2-2; D not certain. Sequences were obtained from blood, either unsorted or a sorted T cell fraction (not recorded which). The DNA of the CDR3 is TGTGCCAGCAGCTCCGCCCGAGGCACCGGGGAGCTGTTTTTT. It yields the protein CASSSARGTGELFF.